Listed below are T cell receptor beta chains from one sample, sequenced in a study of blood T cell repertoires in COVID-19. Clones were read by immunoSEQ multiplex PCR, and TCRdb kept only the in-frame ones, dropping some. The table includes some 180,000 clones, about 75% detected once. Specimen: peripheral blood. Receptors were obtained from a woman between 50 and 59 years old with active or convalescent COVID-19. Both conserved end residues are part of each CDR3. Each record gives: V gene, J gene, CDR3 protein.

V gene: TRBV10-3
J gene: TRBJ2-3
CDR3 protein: CATGSSTDTQYF

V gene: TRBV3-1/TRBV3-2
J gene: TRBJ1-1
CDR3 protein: CASSRKGLNTEAFF

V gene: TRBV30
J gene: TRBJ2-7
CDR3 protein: CALDRHAF

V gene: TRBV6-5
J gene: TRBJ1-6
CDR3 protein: CASNRNAGDSPLHF

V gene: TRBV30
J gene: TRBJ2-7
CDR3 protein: CAWSPARGSYEQYF

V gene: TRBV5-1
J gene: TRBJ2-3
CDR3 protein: CASSLGQVTDTQYF

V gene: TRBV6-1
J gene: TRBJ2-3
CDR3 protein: CASSESIATDTQYF

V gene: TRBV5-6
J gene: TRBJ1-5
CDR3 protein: CASSWGDQPQHF

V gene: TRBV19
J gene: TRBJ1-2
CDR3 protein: CASSIGGWTGYTF

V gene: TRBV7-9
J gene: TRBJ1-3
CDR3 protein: CASSRTGASGNTIYF

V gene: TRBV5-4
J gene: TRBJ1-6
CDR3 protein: CASSSVRGQNNSPLHF

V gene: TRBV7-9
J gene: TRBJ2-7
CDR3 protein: CASSLAKRGRAHEQYF

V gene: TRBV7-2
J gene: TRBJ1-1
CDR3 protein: CASRWTVDTEAFF

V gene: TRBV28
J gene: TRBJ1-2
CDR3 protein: CASSFLRGGYTF

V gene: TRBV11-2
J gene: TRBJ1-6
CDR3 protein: CASSLLTQGNSPLHF

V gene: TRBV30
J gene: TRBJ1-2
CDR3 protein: CAWSLGAFNYGYTF

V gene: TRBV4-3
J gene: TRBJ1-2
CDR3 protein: CASSQEGRATYGYTF

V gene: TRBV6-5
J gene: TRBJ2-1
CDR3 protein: CASGSRGGKLNEQFF

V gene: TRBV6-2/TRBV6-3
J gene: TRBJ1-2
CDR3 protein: CASSYTGGYGYTF

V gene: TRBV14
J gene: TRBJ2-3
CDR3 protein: CASSLQRATADTQYF

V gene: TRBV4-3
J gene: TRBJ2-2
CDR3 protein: CASSQERGGRAGELFF

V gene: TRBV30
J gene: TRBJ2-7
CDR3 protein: CACNPPGQSYEQYF

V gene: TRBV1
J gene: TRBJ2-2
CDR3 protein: CTSSQVKLAELLGTGELFF

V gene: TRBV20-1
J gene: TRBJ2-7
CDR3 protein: CSASYRQGMIDEQYF

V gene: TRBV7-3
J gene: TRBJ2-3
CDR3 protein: CASSYQPALASGNTDTQYF

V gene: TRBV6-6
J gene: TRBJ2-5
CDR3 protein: CASSPDRGFQETQYF

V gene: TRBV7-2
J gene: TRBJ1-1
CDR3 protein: CASSLNRNTEAFF

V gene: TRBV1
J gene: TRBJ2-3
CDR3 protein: CTSSHLRQGKRTDTQYF

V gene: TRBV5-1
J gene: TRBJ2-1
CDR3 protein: CASSLVRTVSSYNEQFF

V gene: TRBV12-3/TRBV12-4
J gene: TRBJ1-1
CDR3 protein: CASKRGTEAFF

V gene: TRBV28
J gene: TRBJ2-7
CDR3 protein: CASSLRGYEQYF

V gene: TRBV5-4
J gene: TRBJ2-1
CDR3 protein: CASSLRLAGAGNEQFF

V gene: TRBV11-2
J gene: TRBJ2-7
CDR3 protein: CASSLVEASYEQYF

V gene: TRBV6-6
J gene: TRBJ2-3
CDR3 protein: CASSYSGGGTDTQYF

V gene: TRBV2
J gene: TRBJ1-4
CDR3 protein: CASSIRPPGRTGNEKLFF

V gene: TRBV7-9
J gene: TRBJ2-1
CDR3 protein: CASSFVGRAGDEQFF

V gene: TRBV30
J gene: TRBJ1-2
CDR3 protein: CALGSGYTF

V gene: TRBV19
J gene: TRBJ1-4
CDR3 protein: CASSGPRTGRDEKLFF